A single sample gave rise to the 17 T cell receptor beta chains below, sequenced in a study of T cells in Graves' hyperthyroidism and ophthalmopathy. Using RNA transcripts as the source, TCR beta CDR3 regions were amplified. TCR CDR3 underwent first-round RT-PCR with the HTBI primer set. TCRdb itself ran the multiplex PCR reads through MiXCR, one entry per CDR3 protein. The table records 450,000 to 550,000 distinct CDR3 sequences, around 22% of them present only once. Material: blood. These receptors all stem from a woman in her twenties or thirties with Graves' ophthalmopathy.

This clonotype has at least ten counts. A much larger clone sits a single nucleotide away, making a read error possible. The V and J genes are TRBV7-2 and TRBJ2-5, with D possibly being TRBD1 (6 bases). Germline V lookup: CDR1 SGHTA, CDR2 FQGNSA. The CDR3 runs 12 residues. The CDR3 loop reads CASSVRGETKYF. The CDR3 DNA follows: TGTGCCAGCAGCGTCAGGGGAGAGACCAAGTACTTC.

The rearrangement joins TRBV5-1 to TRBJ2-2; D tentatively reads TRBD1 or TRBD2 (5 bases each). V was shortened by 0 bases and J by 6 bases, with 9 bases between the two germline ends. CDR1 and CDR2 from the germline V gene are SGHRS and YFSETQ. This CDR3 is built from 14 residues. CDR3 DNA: TGCGCCAGCAGCTTGGGAGGGGATCCCGGGGAGCTGTTTTTT. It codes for CASSLGGDPGELFF.

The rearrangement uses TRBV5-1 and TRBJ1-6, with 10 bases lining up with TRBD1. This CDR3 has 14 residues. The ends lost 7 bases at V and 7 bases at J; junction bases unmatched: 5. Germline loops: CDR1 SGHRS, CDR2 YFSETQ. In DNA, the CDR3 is TGCGCCAGCCAAGCGGGACAGGGGAATTCACCCCTCCACTTT. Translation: CASQAGQGNSPLHF.

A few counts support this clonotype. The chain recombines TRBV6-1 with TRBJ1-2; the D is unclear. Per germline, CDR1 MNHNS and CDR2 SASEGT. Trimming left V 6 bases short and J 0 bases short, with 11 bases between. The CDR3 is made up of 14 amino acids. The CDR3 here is CASSPLGTNYGYTF. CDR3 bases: TGTGCCAGCAGCCCCTTAGGGACTAACTATGGCTACACCTTC.

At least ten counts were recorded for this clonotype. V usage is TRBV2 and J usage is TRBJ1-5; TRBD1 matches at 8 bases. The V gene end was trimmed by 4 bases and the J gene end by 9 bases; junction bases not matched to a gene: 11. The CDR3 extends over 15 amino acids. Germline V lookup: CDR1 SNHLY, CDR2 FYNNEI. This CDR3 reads CASSGLGTGGWPQHF. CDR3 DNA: TGTGCCAGCAGTGGGTTAGGGACAGGAGGATGGCCCCAGCATTTT.

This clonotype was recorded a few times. CDR3 in amino acids: CASSQDYGGGDEQYF. The CDR3 DNA follows: TGTGCCAGCAGCCAAGATTACGGGGGAGGGGACGAGCAGTACTTC. The chain uses TRBV4-2 and TRBJ2-7, with 7 bases identical to TRBD2. There are 15 residues in the CDR3. Germline CDR1 and CDR2: LGHNA and YNFKEQ. V trimming: 0 bases; J trimming: 5 bases; junction bases outside the gene matches: 7.

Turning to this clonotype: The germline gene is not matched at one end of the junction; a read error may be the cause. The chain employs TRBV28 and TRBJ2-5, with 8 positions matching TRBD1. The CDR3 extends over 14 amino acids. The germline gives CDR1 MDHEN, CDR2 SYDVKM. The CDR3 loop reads CASRTRTGKDTQYF. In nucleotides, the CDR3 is TGTGCCAGTAGAACACGGACAGGGAAAGATACCCAGTACTTC.

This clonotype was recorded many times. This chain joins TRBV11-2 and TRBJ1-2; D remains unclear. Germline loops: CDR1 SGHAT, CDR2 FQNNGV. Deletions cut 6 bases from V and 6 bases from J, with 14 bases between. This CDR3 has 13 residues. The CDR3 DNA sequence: TGTGCCAGCAGTTCAAACTCCGGGAATGGCTACACCTTC. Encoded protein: CASSSNSGNGYTF. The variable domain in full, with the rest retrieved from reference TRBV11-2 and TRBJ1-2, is EAGVAQSPRYKIIEKRQSVAFWCNPISGHATLYWYQQILGQGPKLLIQFQNNGVVDDSQLPKDRFSAERLKGVDSTLKIQPAKLEDSAVYLCASSSNSGNGYTFGSGTRLTVV.

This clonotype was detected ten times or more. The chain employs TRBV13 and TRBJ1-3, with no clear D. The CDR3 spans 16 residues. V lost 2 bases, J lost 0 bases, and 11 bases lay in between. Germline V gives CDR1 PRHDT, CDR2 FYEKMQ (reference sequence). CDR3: CASSLLGVLSGNTIYF. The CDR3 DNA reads TGTGCCAGCAGCTTATTGGGCGTTCTCTCTGGAAACACCATATATTTT.

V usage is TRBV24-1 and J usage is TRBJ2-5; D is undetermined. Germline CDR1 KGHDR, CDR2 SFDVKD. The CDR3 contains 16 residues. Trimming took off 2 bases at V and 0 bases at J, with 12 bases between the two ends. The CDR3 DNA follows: TGTGCCACCAGTGATTCGAAAATAATGTACCAAGAGACCCAGTACTTC. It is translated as CATSDSKIMYQETQYF.

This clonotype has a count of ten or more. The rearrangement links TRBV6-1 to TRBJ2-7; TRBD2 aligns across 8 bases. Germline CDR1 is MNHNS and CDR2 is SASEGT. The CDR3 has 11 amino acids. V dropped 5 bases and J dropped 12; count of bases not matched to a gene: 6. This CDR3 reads CASSLAGILYF. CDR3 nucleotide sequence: TGTGCCAGCAGTCTAGCGGGCATCTTGTACTTC.

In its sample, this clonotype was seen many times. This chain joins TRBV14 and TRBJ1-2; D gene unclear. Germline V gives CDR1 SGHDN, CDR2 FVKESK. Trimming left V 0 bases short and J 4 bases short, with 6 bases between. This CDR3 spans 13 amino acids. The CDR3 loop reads CASSQETTYGYTF. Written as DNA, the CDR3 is TGTGCCAGCAGCCAAGAGACAACCTATGGCTACACCTTC.

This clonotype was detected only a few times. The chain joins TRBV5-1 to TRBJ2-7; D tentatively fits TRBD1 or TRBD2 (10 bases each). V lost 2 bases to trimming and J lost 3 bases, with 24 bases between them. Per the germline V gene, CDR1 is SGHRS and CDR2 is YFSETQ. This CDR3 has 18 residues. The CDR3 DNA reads TGCGCCAGCAGCTTCGGGACAGGGGTGGGGACTAGCGACTACGAGCAGTACTTC. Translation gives CASSFGTGVGTSDYEQYF.

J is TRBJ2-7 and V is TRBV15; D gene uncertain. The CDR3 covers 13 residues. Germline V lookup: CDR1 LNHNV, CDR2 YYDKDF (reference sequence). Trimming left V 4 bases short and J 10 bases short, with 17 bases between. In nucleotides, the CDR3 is TGTGCCACCAGCACCATCTTGGGGTCCGATCAGTACTTC. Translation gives CATSTILGSDQYF.

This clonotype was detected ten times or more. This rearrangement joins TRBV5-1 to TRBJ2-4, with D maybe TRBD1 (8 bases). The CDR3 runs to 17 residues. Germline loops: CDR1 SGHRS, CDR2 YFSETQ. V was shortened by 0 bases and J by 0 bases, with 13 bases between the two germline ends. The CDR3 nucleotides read TGCGCCAGCAGCTTGGGGACAGGGACTATAGCCAAAAACATTCAGTACTTC. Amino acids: CASSLGTGTIAKNIQYF.

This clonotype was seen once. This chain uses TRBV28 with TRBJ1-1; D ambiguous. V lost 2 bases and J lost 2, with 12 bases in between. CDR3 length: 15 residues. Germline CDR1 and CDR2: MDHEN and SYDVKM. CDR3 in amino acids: CASSLQRLGNTEAFF. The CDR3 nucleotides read TGTGCCAGCAGTTTACAAAGGTTGGGAAACACTGAAGCTTTCTTT.

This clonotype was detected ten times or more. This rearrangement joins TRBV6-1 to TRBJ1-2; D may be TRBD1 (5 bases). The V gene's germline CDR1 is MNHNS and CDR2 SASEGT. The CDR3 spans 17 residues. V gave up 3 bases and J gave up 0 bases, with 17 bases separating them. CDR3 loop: CASSDASFWGTNYGYTF. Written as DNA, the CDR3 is TGTGCCAGCAGTGATGCCTCGTTTTGGGGGACTAACTATGGCTACACCTTC.